These T cell receptor beta chains were read from a single sample in a study of spatial heterogeneity in lung cancer. TCRdb independently ran MiXCR on the 5' RACE reads; one entry per CDR3 protein. In the table there are thousands of distinct CDR3 sequences, roughly 6.5% of which are singletons. The sequences come from lung tumor tissue, collected at surgery. The receptors come from a female donor with early-stage non-small cell lung cancer. The CDR3 runs from the conserved cysteine through the conserved F or W. D genes are given only for firm matches. Some rows mark clone size as missing; the rest say once, few, many or name a class of expanded clone.

d_gene	abundance	v_gene	j_gene	CDR3aa	CDR3nt
-	medium-sized	TRBV12-5	TRBJ1-4	CASGTRPNEKLFF	TGTGCTAGTGGCACTCGCCCCAATGAAAAACTGTTTTTT
-	medium-sized	TRBV7-2	TRBJ2-7	CASSFAGRRGTEQYF	TGTGCCAGCAGCTTCGCCGGGCGTAGGGGGACCGAGCAGTACTTC
-	medium-sized	TRBV25-1	TRBJ2-7	CASSEGRYEQYF	TGTGCCAGCAGTGAAGGCCGATACGAGCAGTACTTC
-	many	TRBV2	TRBJ2-1	CASRDSSYNEQFF	TGTGCCAGCAGGGACAGCTCCTACAATGAGCAGTTCTTC
TRBD1	few	TRBV7-9	TRBJ2-3	CASSPQGAIRDTQYF	TGTGCCAGCAGTCCCCAGGGGGCGATTCGAGATACGCAGTATTTT
TRBD1	medium-sized	TRBV12-3/TRBV12-4	TRBJ1-5	CASSFGRQGNQPQHF	TGTGCCAGCAGTTTCGGGCGACAGGGAAATCAGCCCCAGCATTTT
-	-	TRBV11-1	TRBJ1-1	CASSFRGPTEAFF	TGTGCCAGCAGCTTCCGGGGCCCCACTGAAGCTTTCTTT
TRBD1	medium-sized	TRBV12-3/TRBV12-4	TRBJ1-2	CASSYRGYGYTF	TGTGCCAGCAGTTACAGGGGCTATGGCTACACCTTC
TRBD2	-	TRBV20-1	TRBJ2-3	CSARDIRGVPTDTQYF	TGCAGTGCTAGAGATATACGGGGGGTCCCCACAGATACGCAGTATTTT
-	many	TRBV20-1	TRBJ2-5	CSARAGSRQETQYF	TGCAGTGCTAGAGCGGGGAGCCGCCAAGAGACCCAGTACTTC
TRBD1	-	TRBV3-1	TRBJ1-4	CASSLDRVEKLFF	TGTGCCAGCAGCCTGGACAGGGTTGAAAAACTGTTTTTT
TRBD2	medium-sized	TRBV6-8	TRBJ2-7	CASIGLAGAYEQYF	TGTGCCAGCATCGGACTAGCGGGGGCCTACGAGCAGTACTTC
TRBD2	few	TRBV5-1	TRBJ2-2	CASSFTSGGAADTGELFF	TGCGCCAGCAGCTTTACCAGCGGGGGGGCTGCGGACACCGGGGAGCTGTTTTTT
-	medium-sized	TRBV7-9	TRBJ2-5	CASSDSQETQYF	TGTGCCAGCAGCGACTCGCAAGAGACCCAGTACTTC
TRBD2	many	TRBV5-4	TRBJ2-1	CASSQPTGGATYNEQFF	TGTGCCAGCAGCCAACCTACCGGGGGGGCCACCTACAATGAGCAGTTCTTC
TRBD2	medium-sized	TRBV7-2	TRBJ2-1	CASSWGTSGDNEQFF	TGTGCCAGCAGCTGGGGGACTAGCGGGGACAATGAGCAGTTCTTC
-	medium-sized	TRBV6-5	TRBJ2-5	CASSYSTGRETQYF	TGTGCCAGCAGTTACTCGACAGGGAGGGAGACCCAGTACTTC
-	medium-sized	TRBV30	TRBJ2-7	CAWSADLINSYEQYF	TGTGCCTGGAGCGCCGATCTAATTAACTCCTACGAGCAGTACTTC
-	many	TRBV4-2	TRBJ1-1	CASSQAGDTEAFF	TGTGCCAGCAGCCAAGCGGGGGACACTGAAGCCTTCTTT
-	medium-sized	TRBV28	TRBJ2-2	CASSLTRVGELFF	TGTGCCAGCAGTTTAACCAGGGTCGGGGAGCTGTTTTTT
TRBD1	medium-sized	TRBV2	TRBJ1-3	CASRETGHSGNTIYF	TGTGCCAGCAGGGAGACAGGGCACTCTGGAAACACCATATATTTT
-	-	TRBV7-3	TRBJ1-1	CASAPKLGGEAFF	TGTGCCAGTGCTCCAAAGCTCGGGGGTGAAGCTTTCTTT
TRBD1	medium-sized	TRBV12-3/TRBV12-4	TRBJ1-1	CASSLVDRARGGAFF	TGTGCCAGCAGTTTGGTCGACAGGGCCCGAGGGGGAGCTTTCTTT
TRBD1	medium-sized	TRBV11-2	TRBJ1-3	CASSFGQGGGNTIYF	TGTGCCAGCAGCTTTGGACAGGGCGGCGGAAACACCATATATTTT
-	many	TRBV14	TRBJ2-7	CASSQGPVYEQYF	TGTGCCAGCAGCCAAGGACCGGTTTACGAGCAGTACTTC
TRBD1	-	TRBV9	TRBJ1-5	CASSRDRGNQPQHF	TGTGCCAGCAGCCGGGACAGAGGCAATCAGCCCCAGCATTTT
TRBD1	many	TRBV10-3	TRBJ1-4	CAISESKGTGRREKLFF	TGTGCCATCAGTGAGTCGAAAGGGACAGGGCGGAGGGAAAAACTGTTTTTT
-	medium-sized	TRBV29-1	TRBJ2-1	CTVSQGPGEQFF	TGCACCGTAAGCCAGGGTCCGGGTGAGCAGTTCTTC
TRBD1	few	TRBV20-1	TRBJ1-5	CSASRGGADQPQHF	TGCAGTGCTAGTCGAGGGGGCGCTGATCAGCCCCAGCATTTT
-	medium-sized	TRBV2	TRBJ1-5	CASRTGLSNQPQHF	TGTGCCAGCAGGACAGGTCTTAGCAATCAGCCCCAGCATTTT
-	medium-sized	TRBV11-3	TRBJ1-4	CASSSLDSLEKLFF	TGTGCCAGCAGCTCTTTGGACAGTCTTGAAAAACTGTTTTTT
-	many	TRBV7-8	TRBJ2-7	CASSLSSYEQYF	TGTGCCAGCAGCCTCAGCTCCTACGAGCAGTACTTC
TRBD2	medium-sized	TRBV6-2/TRBV6-3	TRBJ2-1	CASSYGERTSGGNEQFF	TGTGCCAGCAGTTACGGGGAGAGGACTAGCGGGGGCAATGAGCAGTTCTTC
-	medium-sized	TRBV5-1	TRBJ2-2	CASSLLNTGELFF	TGCGCCAGCAGCCTTCTGAACACCGGGGAGCTGTTTTTT
-	medium-sized	TRBV4-2	TRBJ2-2	CASSQAPGPNTGELFF	TGTGCCAGCAGCCAAGCCCCGGGACCGAACACCGGGGAGCTGTTTTTT
TRBD2	medium-sized	TRBV20-1	TRBJ2-3	CSAPTSGDTDTQYF	TGCAGTGCTCCTACTAGCGGAGACACAGATACGCAGTATTTT
-	-	TRBV27	TRBJ2-5	CASSLSGKETQYF	TGTGCCAGCAGTTTGTCTGGAAAAGAGACCCAGTACTTC
TRBD2	few	TRBV28	TRBJ2-3	CASSLTSVGKDTQYF	TGTGCCAGCAGTTTAACTAGCGTCGGTAAAGATACGCAGTATTTT
-	few	TRBV6-5	TRBJ2-7	CASSTGPCGEQYF	TGTGCCAGCAGTACCGGGCCTTGTGGCGAGCAGTACTTC
-	medium-sized	TRBV7-9	TRBJ2-7	CASSKALDRTNYEQYF	TGTGCCAGCAGCAAGGCCCTAGACAGGACTAACTACGAGCAGTACTTC
TRBD2	many	TRBV3-1	TRBJ2-5	CASSQDGLAGETQYF	TGTGCCAGCAGCCAAGATGGGCTAGCGGGAGAGACCCAGTACTTC
-	-	TRBV5-4	TRBJ1-2	CASGLAERNYGYTF	TGTGCCAGCGGCTTGGCCGAAAGGAACTATGGCTACACCTTC
-	many	TRBV7-2	TRBJ1-2	CASSRGRVYGYTF	TGTGCCAGCAGCCGTGGCAGGGTCTATGGCTACACCTTC
TRBD1	many	TRBV2	TRBJ1-1	CASSAPGQFAEAFF	TGTGCCAGCAGTGCCCCGGGACAGTTCGCTGAAGCTTTCTTT
-	many	TRBV10-3	TRBJ2-2	CAIASQNTGELFF	TGTGCCATCGCAAGTCAGAACACCGGGGAGCTGTTTTTT
-	-	TRBV6-2/TRBV6-3	TRBJ2-3	CASSYMTTDTQYF	TGTGCCAGCAGTTATATGACCACAGATACGCAGTATTTT
-	many	TRBV30	TRBJ2-7	CAWSRVGGYSYEQYF	TGTGCCTGGAGCCGGGTGGGGGGTTATTCCTACGAGCAGTACTTC
TRBD2	-	TRBV7-2	TRBJ2-3	CASSLPRRTGGIRDTQYF	TGTGCCAGCAGCTTACCGAGAAGGACGGGGGGGATAAGAGATACGCAGTATTTT
-	medium-sized	TRBV28	TRBJ2-7	CASSSGPRYEQYF	TGTGCCAGCAGTTCCGGACCGCGGTACGAGCAGTACTTC
-	large	TRBV28	TRBJ2-7	CASSSSGVLRGDF	TGTGCCAGCAGCTCGAGCGGGGTTTTGAGGGGGGACTTC
-	-	TRBV6-6	TRBJ1-5	CASSRTVQQPQHF	TGTGCCAGCAGTCGGACAGTACAGCAGCCCCAGCATTTT
-	medium-sized	TRBV12-3/TRBV12-4	TRBJ2-7	CASSLFRNEQYF	TGTGCCAGCAGCCTGTTTCGGAACGAGCAGTACTTC